This paragraph covers one T cell receptor beta chain sequence. Its antigen is not identified. The CDR3 is 15 amino acids. V gave up 1 base and J gave up 7 bases; unmatched junction bases: 6. The germline CDR1 and CDR2 sequences are LNHDA and SQIVND (reference sequence). The sample is drawn from a study of cytomegalovirus exposure and HLA in healthy donors. Study-wide results and limits: A prior analysis recorded that most TCR beta V segments were productive about 87% or about 30% of the time. In most subjects, TCR beta sequences reportedly gave accurate predictions of HLA-A and HLA-B alleles.

The PCR made use of 60 Vbeta and 13 Jbeta primers. The repertoire was sequenced with immunoSEQ multiplex PCR; TCRdb's copy has only in-frame clones and lacks some. The sample carries some 100,000 clones, 65% to 80% recorded once. This receptor was identified in a young woman in good health and CMV-seropositive. The genes are TRBV19 and TRBJ1-5; 8 bases match TRBD1. The sequenced material came from PBMCs. CDR3 amino acids: CASSIGRGPGQPQHF. DNA for the CDR3: TGTGCCAGTAGTATAGGCAGGGGGCCGGGACAGCCCCAGCATTTT.